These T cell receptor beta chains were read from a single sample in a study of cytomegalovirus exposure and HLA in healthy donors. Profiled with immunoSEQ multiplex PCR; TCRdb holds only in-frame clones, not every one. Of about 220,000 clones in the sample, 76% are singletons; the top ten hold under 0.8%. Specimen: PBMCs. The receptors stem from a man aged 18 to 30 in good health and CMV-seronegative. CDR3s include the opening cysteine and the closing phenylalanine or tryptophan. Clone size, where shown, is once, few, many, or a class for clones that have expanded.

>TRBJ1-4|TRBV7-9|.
CASSPPLEEKLFF
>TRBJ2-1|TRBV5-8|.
CASSRSRTGQVINEQFF
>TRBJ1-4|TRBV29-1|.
CSVEKQGYEKLFF
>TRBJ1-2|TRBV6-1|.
CASSASRQGAGGYTF
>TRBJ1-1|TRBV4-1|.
CASSQGREVMNTEAFF
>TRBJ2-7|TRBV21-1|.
CASSRTDYNDEQYF
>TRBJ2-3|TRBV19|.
CASSTRLPPSTDTQYF
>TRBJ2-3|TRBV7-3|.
CASSTRLAGDPDTQYF
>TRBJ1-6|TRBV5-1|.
CASLVGQGYSPLHF
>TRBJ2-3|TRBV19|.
CASRPGTSGRYTDTQYF
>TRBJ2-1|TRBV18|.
CASSLSGSQNEQFF
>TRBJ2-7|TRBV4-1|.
CASSQVQGSYEQYF
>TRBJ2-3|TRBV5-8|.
CASSLALAADTQYF
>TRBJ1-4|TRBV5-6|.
CASSLRGIGATNEKLFF
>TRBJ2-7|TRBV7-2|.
CASSPLAATYEQYF
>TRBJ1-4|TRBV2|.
CASSDHRVNEKLFF
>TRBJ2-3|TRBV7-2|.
CASSPTAAYDTQYF
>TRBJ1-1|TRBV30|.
CAGQEQLNTEAFF
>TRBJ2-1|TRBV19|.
CASRLEAGEQFF
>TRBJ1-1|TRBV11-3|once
CASRGVSNTEAFF